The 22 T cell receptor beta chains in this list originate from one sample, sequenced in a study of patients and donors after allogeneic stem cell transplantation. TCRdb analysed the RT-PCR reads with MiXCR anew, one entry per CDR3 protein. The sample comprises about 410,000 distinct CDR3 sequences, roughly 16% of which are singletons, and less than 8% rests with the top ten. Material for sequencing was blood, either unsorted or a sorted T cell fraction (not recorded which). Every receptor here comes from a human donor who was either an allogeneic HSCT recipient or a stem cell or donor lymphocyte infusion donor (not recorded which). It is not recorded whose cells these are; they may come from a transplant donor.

The CDR3 DNA sequence: TGTGCCAGCAGTTCCAGCGGGGTAGGCTACAATGAGCAGTTCTTC. This encodes CASSSSGVGYNEQFF. This sequence joins TRBV2 and TRBJ2-1; 7 bases map to TRBD2. J lost 3 bases, V lost 5 bases, and 7 bases had no gene match. The CDR3 loop spans 15 amino acids. Germline V gene lookup returns CDR1 SNHLY and CDR2 FYNNEI. Full variable domain (outside the CDR3, taken from reference TRBV2 and TRBJ2-1): EPEVTQTPSHQVTQMGQEVILRCVPISNHLYFYWYRQILGQKVEFLVSFYNNEISEKSEIFDDQFSVERPDGSNFTLKIRSTKLEDSAMYFCASSSSGVGYNEQFFGPGTRLTVL.

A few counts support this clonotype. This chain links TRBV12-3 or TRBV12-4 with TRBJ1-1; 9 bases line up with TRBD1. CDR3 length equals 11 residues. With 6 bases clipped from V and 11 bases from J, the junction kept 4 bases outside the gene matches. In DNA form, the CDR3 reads TGTGCCAGCAGATCCGGGACAGGGGCTTTCTTT. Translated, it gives CASRSGTGAFF.

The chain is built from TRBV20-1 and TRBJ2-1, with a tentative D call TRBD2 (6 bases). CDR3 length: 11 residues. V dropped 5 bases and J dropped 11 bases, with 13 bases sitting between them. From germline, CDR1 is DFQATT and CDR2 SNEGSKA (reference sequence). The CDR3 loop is CSAPSSAQQFF. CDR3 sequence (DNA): TGCAGTGCTCCGTCTAGCGCCCAGCAGTTCTTC.

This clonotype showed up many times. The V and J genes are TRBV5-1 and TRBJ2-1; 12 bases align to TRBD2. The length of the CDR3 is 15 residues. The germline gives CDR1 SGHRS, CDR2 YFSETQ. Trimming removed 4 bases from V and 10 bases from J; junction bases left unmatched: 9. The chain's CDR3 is CASSLAGGPTREQFF. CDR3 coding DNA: TGCGCCAGCAGCCTAGCGGGAGGGCCAACGCGGGAGCAGTTCTTC. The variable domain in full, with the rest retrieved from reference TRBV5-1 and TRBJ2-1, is KAGVTQTPRYLIKTRGQQVTLSCSPISGHRSVSWYQQTPGQGLQFLFEYFSETQRNKGNFPGRFSGRQFSNSRSEMNVSTLELGDSALYLCASSLAGGPTREQFFGPGTRLTVL.

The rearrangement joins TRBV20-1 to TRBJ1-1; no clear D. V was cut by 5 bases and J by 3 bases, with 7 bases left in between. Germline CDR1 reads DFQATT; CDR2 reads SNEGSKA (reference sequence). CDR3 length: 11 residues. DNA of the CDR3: TGCAGTGCTGCTCGAGACACTGAAGCTTTCTTT. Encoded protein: CSAARDTEAFF.

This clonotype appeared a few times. The chain's CDR3 is CATGLAGGASGEQFF. The CDR3 DNA follows: TGTGCCACCGGACTAGCGGGGGGGGCCTCAGGCGAGCAGTTCTTC. The chain joins TRBV24-1 to TRBJ2-1, with 15 bases aligning to TRBD2. The CDR3 consists of 15 residues. Trimming removed 9 bases from V and 10 bases from J; junction bases left unmatched: 9. CDR1 and CDR2 (germline): KGHDR, SFDVKD.

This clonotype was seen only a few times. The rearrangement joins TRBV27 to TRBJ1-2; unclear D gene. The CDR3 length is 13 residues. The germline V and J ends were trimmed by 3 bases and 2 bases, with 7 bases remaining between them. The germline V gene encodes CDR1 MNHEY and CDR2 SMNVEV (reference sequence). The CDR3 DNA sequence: TGTGCCAGCAGTTTCTCCAGAAACTATGGCTACACCTTC. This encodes CASSFSRNYGYTF.

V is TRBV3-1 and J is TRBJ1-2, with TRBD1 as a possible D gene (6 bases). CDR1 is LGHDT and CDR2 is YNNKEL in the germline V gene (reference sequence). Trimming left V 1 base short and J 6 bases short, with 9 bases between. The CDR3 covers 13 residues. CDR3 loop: CASSQGGGDGYTF. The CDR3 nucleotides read TGTGCCAGCAGCCAAGGAGGGGGGGATGGCTACACCTTC.

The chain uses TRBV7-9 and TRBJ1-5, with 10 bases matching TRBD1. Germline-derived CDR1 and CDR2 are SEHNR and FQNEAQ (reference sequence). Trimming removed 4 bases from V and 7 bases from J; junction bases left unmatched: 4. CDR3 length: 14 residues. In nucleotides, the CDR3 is TGTGCCAGCAGCTACGGGACAGGGGTGCAGCCCCAGCATTTT. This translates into CASSYGTGVQPQHF.

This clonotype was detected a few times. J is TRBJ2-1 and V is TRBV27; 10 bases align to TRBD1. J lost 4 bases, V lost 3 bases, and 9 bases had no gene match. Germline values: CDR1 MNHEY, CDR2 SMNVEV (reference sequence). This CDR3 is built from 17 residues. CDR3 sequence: CASSFSRGTGDYNEQFF. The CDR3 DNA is TGTGCCAGCAGTTTCTCGAGGGGGACAGGGGATTACAATGAGCAGTTCTTC.

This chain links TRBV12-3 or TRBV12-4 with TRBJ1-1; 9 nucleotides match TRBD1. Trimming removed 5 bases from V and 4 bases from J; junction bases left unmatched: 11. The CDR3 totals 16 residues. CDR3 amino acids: CASSLGTGKSPTEAFF. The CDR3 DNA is TGTGCCAGCAGTCTCGGGACAGGGAAGTCCCCCACTGAAGCTTTCTTT.

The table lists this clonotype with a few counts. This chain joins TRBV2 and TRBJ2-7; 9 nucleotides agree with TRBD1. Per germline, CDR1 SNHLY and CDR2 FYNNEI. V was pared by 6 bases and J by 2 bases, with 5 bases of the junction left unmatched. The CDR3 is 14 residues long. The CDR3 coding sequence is TGTGCCAGCAGGATGGGACAGGGTCCCTACGAGCAGTACTTC. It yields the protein CASRMGQGPYEQYF.

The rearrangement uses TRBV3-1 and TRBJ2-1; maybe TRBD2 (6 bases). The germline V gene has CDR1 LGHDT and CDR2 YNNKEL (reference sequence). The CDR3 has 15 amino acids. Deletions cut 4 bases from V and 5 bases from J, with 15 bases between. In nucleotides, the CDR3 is TGTGCCAGCAGCCCGCGGGGCGGGAAAAACAATGAGCAGTTCTTC. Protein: CASSPRGGKNNEQFF.

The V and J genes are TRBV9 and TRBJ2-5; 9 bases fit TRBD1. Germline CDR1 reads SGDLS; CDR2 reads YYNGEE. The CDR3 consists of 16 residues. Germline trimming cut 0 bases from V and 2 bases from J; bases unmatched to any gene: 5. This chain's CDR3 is CASSVATGQGQETQYF. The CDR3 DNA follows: TGTGCCAGCAGCGTAGCTACGGGACAGGGACAAGAGACCCAGTACTTC. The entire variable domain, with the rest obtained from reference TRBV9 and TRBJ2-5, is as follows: DSGVTQTPKHLITATGQRVTLRCSPRSGDLSVYWYQQSLDQGLQFLIQYYNGEERAKGNILERFSAQQFPDLHSELNLSSLELGDSALYFCASSVATGQGQETQYFGPGTRLLVL.

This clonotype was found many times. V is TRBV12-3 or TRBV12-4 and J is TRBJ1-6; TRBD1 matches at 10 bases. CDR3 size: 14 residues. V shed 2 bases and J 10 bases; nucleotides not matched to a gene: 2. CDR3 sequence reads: CASSLRTGGSPLHF. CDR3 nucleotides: TGTGCCAGCAGTTTAAGGACAGGGGGGTCACCCCTCCACTTT.

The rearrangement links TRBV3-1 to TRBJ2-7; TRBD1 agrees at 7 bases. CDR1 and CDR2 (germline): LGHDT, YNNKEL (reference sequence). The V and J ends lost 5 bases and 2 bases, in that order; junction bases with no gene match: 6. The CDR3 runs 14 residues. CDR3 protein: CASSLPTGTYEQYF. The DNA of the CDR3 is TGTGCCAGCAGCTTACCGACAGGGACCTACGAGCAGTACTTC.

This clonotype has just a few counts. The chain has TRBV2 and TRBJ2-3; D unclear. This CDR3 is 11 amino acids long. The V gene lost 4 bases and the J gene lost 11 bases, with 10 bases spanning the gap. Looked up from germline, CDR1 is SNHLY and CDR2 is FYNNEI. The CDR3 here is CASSGTMGQYF. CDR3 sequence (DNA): TGTGCCAGCAGTGGGACCATGGGGCAGTATTTT.

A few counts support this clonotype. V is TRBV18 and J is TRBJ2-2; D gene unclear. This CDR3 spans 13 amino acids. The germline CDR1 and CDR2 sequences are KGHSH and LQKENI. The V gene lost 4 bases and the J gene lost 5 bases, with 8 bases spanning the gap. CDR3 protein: CASSLRETGELFF. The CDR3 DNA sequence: TGTGCCAGCTCACTAAGAGAGACCGGGGAGCTGTTTTTT.

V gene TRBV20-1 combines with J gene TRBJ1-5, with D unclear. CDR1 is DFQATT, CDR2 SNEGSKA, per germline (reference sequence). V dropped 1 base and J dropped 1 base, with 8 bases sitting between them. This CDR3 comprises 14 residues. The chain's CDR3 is CSARGARSNQPQHF. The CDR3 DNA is TGCAGTGCTAGAGGAGCCCGGAGCAATCAGCCCCAGCATTTT.

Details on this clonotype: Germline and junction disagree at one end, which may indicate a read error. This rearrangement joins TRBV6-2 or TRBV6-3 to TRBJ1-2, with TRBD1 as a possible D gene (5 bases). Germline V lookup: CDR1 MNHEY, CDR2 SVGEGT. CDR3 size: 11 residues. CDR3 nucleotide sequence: TGTGCCAGCAGTTACCGGATGGGGCTCGCCTTC. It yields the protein CASSYRMGLAF.

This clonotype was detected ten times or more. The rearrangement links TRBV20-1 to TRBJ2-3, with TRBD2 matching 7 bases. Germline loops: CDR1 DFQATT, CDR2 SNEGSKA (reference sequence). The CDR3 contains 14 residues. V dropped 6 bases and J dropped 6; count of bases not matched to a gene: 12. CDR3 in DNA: TGCAGTGCCCGAGTGACGGGAGGAAGTGATACGCAGTATTTT. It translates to CSARVTGGSDTQYF.

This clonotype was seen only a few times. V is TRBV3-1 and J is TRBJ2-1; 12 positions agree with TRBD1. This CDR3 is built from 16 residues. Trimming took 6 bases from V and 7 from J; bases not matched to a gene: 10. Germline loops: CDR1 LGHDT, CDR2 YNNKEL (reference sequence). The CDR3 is CASRRHPGQGANEQFF. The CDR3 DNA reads TGTGCCAGCAGACGACACCCGGGACAGGGGGCGAATGAGCAGTTCTTC.